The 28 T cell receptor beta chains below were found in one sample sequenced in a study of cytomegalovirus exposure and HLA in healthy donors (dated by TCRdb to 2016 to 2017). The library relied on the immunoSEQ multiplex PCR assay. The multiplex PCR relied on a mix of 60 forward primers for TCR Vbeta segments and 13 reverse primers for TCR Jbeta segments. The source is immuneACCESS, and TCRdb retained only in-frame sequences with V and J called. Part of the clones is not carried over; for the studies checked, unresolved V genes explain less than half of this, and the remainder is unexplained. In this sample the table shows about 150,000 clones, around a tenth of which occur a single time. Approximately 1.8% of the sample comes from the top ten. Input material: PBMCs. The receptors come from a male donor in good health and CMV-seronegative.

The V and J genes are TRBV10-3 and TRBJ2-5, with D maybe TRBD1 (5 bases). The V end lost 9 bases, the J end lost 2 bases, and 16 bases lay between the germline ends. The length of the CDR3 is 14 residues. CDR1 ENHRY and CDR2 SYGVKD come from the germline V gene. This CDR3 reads CAIKRTSQQETQYF. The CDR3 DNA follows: TGTGCCATTAAACGGACATCCCAACAAGAGACCCAGTACTTC.

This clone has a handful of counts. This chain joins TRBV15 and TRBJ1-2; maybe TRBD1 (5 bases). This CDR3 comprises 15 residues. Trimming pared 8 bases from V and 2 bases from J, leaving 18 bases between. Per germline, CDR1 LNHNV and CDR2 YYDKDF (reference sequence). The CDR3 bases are TGTGCCACCTGGGGGTGGGCCGGGGGAAACTATGGCTACACCTTC. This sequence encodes CATWGWAGGNYGYTF.

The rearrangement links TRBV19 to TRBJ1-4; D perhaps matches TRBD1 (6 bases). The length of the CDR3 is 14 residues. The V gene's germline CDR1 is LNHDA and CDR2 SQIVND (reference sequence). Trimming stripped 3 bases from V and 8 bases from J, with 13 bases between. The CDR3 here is CASSIRAGVEKLFF. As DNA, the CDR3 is TGTGCCAGTAGTATCCGGGCAGGGGTGGAAAAACTGTTTTTT.

The CDR3 coding sequence is TGTGCCAGCAGTTCCGGACTAGCGGAGGAGGGGGAGACCCAGTACTTC. This codes for CASSSGLAEEGETQYF. The chain is built from TRBV7-2 and TRBJ2-5; 10 nucleotides match TRBD2. The trim removed 6 bases at V and 5 bases at J, leaving 12 bases unmatched. Germline values: CDR1 SGHTA, CDR2 FQGNSA. CDR3 length equals 16 residues. The variable domain in full, with the rest retrieved from reference TRBV7-2 and TRBJ2-5, is GAGVSQSPSNKVTEKGKDVELRCDPISGHTALYWYRQSLGQGLEFLIYFQGNSAPDKSGLPSDRFSAERTGGSVSTLTIQRTQQEDSAVYLCASSSGLAEEGETQYFGPGTRLLVL.

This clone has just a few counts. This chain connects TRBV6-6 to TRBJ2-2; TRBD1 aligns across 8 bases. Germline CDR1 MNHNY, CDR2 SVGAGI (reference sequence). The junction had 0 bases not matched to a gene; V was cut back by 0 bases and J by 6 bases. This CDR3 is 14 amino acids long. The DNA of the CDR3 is TGTGCCAGCAGTTACTCGACAGGGGCCGGGGAGCTGTTTTTT. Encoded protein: CASSYSTGAGELFF.

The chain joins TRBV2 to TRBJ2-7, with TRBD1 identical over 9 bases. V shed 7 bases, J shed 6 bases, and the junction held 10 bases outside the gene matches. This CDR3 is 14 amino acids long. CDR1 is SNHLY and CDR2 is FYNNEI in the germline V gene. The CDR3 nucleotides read TGTGCCAGCAATTCCGGGACAGGGTCAGTCGAGCAGTACTTC. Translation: CASNSGTGSVEQYF.

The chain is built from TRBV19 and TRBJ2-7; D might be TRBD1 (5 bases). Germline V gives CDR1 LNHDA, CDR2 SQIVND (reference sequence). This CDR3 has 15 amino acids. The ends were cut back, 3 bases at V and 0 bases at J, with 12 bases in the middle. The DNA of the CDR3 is TGTGCCAGTAGTATCGAGACAGCGAGCTCCTACGAGCAGTACTTC. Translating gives CASSIETASSYEQYF.

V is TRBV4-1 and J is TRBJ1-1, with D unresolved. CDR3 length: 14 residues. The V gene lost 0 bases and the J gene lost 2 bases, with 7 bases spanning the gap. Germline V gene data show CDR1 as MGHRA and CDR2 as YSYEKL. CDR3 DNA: TGCGCCAGCAGCCAAGATTGGAGTAACACTGAAGCTTTCTTT. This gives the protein CASSQDWSNTEAFF.

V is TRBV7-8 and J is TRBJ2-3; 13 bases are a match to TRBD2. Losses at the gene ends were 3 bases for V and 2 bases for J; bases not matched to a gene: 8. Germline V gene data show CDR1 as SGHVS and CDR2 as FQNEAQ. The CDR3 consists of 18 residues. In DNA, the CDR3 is TGTGCCAGCAGCTTGGGACTAGCGGGGCCCGGTCTCACAGATACGCAGTATTTT. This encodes CASSLGLAGPGLTDTQYF.

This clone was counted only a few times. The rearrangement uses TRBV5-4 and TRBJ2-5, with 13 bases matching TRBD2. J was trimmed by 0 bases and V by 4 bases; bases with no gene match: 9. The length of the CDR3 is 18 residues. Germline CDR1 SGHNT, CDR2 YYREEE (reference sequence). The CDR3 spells CASSRGTSGAKYQETQYF. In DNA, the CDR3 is TGTGCCAGCAGCCGAGGGACTAGCGGGGCTAAGTACCAAGAGACCCAGTACTTC.

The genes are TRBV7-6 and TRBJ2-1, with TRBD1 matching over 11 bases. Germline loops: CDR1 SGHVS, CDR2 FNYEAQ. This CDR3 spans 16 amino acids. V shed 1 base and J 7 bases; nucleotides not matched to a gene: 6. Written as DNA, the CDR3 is TGTGCCAGCAGCTTAGAGGTGGGACAGGGGGTTAATGAGCAGTTCTTC. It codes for CASSLEVGQGVNEQFF.

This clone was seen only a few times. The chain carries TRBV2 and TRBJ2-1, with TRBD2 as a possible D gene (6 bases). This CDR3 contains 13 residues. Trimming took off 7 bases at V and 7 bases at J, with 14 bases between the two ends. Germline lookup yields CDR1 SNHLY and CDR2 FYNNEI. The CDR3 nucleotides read TGTGCCAGCAACCCGGGACTGCCGAATGAGCAGTTCTTC. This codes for CASNPGLPNEQFF. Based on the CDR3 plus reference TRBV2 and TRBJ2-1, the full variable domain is EPEVTQTPSHQVTQMGQEVILRCVPISNHLYFYWYRQILGQKVEFLVSFYNNEISEKSEIFDDQFSVERPDGSNFTLKIRSTKLEDSAMYFCASNPGLPNEQFFGPGTRLTVL.

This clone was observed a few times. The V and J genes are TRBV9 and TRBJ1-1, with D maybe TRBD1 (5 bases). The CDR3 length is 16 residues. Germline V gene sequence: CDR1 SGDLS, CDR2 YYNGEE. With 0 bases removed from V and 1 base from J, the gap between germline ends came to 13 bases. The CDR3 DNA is TGTGCCAGCAGCGTAGCCCCGACAGAGGAGAACACTGAAGCTTTCTTT. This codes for CASSVAPTEENTEAFF.

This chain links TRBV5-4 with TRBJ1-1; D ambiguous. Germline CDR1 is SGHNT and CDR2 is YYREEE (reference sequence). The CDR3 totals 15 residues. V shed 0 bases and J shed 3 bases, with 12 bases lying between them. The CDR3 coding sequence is TGTGCCAGCAGCTTGGCCCCCACGGGAGACACTGAAGCTTTCTTT. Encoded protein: CASSLAPTGDTEAFF.

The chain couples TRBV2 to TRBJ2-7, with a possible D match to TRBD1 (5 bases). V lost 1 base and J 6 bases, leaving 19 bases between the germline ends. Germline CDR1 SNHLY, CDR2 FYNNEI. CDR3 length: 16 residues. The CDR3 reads CASSEDPGPSSGEQYF. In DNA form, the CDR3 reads TGTGCCAGCAGTGAAGATCCAGGGCCCTCTTCTGGCGAGCAGTACTTC.

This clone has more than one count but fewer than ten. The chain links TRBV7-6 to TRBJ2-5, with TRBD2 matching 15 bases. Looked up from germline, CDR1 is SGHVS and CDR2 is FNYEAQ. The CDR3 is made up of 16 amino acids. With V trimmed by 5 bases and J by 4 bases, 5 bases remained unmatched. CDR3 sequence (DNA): TGTGCCAGCAGCCCCGGACTAGCGGGAGGGGTAGAGACCCAGTACTTC. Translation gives CASSPGLAGGVETQYF.

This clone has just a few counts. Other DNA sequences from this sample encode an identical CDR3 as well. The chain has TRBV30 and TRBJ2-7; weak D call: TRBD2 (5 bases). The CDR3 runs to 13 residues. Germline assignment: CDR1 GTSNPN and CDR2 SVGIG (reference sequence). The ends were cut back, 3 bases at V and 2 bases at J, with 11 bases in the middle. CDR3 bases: TGTGCCTGGAGCGAGGGAGTCACCTACGAGCAGTACTTC. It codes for CAWSEGVTYEQYF. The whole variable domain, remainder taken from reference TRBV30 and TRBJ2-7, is SQTIHQWPATLVQPVGSPLSLECTVEGTSNPNLYWYRQAAGRGLQLLFYSVGIGQISSEVPQNLSASRPQDRQFILSSKKLLLSDSGFYLCAWSEGVTYEQYFGPGTRLTVT.

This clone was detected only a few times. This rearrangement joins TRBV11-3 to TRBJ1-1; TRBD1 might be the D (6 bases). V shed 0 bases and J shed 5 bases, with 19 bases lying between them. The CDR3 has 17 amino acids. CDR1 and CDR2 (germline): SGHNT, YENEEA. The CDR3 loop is CASSLETTGLGKTEAFF. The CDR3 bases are TGTGCCAGCAGCTTAGAAACTACAGGGTTGGGAAAGACTGAAGCTTTCTTT.

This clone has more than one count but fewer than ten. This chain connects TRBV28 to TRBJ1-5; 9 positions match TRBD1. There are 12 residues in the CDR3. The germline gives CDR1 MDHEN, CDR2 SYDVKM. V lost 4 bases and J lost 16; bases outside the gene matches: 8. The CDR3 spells CASSSWDRADHF. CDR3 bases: TGTGCCAGCAGTTCCTGGGACAGGGCCGATCATTTT.

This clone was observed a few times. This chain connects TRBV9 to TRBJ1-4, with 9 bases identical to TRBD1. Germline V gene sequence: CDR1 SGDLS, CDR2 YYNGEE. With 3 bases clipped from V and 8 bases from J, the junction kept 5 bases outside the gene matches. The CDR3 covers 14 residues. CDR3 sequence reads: CASSGHRGREKLFF. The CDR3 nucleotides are TGTGCCAGCAGCGGGCACAGGGGGCGAGAAAAACTGTTTTTT.

CDR3 loop: CASSPGTGDLYEQYF. The CDR3 DNA follows: TGTGCCAGCAGCCCGGGGACAGGCGACCTCTACGAGCAGTACTTC. The chain is built from TRBV5-6 and TRBJ2-7; TRBD1 matches 8 bases. This CDR3 contains 15 residues. The V gene's germline CDR1 is SGHDT and CDR2 YYEEEE. Trimming took 4 bases from V and 3 from J; bases not matched to a gene: 9.

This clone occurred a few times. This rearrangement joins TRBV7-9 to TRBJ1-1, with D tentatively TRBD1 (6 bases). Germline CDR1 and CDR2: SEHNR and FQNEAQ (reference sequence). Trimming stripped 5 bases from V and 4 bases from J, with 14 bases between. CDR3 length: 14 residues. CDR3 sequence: CASSHRVPGTEAFF. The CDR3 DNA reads TGTGCCAGCAGCCACAGGGTCCCGGGCACTGAAGCTTTCTTT.

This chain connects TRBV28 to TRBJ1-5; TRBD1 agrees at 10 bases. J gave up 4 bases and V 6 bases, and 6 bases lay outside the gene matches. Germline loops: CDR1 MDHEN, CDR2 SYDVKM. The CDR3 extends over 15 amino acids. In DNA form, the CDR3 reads TGTGCCAGCAGCACCTCGGGACAGGGGAATCAGCCCCAGCATTTT. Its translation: CASSTSGQGNQPQHF.

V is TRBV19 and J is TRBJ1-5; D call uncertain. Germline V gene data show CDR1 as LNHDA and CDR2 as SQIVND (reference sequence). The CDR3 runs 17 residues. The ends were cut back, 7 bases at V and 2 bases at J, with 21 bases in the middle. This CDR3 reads CASTPEAPGLGNQPQHF. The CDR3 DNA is TGTGCCAGTACCCCTGAGGCCCCCGGACTGGGCAATCAGCCCCAGCATTTT.

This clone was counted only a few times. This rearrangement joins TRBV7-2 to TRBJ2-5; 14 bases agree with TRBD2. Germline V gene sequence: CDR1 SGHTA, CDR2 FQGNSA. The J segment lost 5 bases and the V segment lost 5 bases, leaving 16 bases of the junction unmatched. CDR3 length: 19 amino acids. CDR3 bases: TGTGCCAGCAGCCCATTCGTTCAGACTAGCGGGGGGGCCGGGGAGACCCAGTACTTC. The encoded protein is CASSPFVQTSGGAGETQYF.

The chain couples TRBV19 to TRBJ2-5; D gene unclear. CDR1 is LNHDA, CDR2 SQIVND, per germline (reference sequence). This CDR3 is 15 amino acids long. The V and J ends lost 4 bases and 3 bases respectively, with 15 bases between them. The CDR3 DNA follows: TGTGCCAGTAGTAGCCCCCTCGGGTTGGAAGAGACCCAGTACTTC. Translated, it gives CASSSPLGLEETQYF.

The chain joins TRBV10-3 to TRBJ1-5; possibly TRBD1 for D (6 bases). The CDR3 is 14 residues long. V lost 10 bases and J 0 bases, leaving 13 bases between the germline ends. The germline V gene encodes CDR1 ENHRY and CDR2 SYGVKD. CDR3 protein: CASADSYSNQPQHF. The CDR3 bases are TGTGCCAGCGCGGACAGTTATAGCAATCAGCCCCAGCATTTT.

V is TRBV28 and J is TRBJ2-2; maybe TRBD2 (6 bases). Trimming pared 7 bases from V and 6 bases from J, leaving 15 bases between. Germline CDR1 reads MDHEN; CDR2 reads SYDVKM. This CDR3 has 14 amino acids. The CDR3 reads CASTLGGAPGELFF. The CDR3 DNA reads TGTGCCAGCACCCTAGGAGGGGCGCCCGGGGAGCTGTTTTTT.